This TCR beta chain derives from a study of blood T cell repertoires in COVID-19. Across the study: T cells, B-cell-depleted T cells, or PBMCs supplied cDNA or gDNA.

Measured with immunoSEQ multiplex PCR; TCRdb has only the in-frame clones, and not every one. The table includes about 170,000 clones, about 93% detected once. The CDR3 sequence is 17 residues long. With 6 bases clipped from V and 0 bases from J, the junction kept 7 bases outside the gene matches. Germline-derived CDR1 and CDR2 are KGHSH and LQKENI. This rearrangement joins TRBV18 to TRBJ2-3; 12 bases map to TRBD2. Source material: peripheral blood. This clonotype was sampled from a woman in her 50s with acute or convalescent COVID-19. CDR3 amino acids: CASSYGTSGLSTDTQYF. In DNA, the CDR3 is TGTGCCAGCTCTTACGGGACTAGCGGGTTGAGCACAGATACGCAGTATTTT.